A single TCR beta chain is shown here with its context. The sample comes from a study of tumor-infiltrating lymphocytes in primary liver carcinoma. The CDR3 runs 13 residues. Trimming took off 6 bases at V and 4 bases at J, with 9 bases between the two ends. Starting material of about 0.45 ug total RNA yielded TCR beta cDNA via a constant-region primer. Libraries covering TCR beta were generated through three nested multiplex PCR rounds (using a slightly modified ARM-PCR). Two initial PCR rounds of roughly 10 cycles each paired TRBV1-TRBV30 forward primers with a C-beta reverse primer. TCRdb reanalysed the multiplex PCR reads using MiXCR and keeps one entry per CDR3 protein. The sample records 180,000 or so distinct CDR3 sequences, around 60% being singletons. Unsorted whole blood served as the source of blood RNA, and germline DNA was extracted as well.

The specimen was peripheral blood. The receptor comes from a man in his forties or fifties with primary liver carcinoma and hepatitis B virus infection. This chain joins TRBV12-3 or TRBV12-4 and TRBJ1-4, with D perhaps matching TRBD1 (5 bases). The CDR3 loop reads CASRRGSNEKLFF. CDR3 nucleotide sequence: TGTGCCAGCAGACGGGGCAGTAATGAAAAACTGTTTTTT.